This entry features one T cell receptor beta chain sequence. The entry originates in a study of CD8 T cells in Susac syndrome. Study at large: Blood was drawn from Susac syndrome patients while they were therapy-naive, on corticosteroids, or on intravenous immunoglobulin alone.

About 0.5 to 1 ug RNA was reverse transcribed with random hexamers. From the immunoSEQ multiplex PCR reads, TCRdb called clonotypes with MiXCR, one entry per CDR3 protein. Of about 130,000 distinct CDR3 sequences detected, over 90% appear once; the ten largest clones hold approximately 0.17%. TEMRA cells were FACS-enriched, with CD8+ and CD4+ T cells isolated negatively. Sequencing was carried out using CD8+ T cells from PBMCs. This clonotype originated in a human donor with Susac syndrome.

The CDR3 sequence is CASTQGAGNEQFF. In DNA, the CDR3 is TGTGCCAGCACCCAGGGGGCGGGCAATGAGCAGTTCTTC. This chain connects TRBV2 to TRBJ2-1; 8 bases match TRBD1. The CDR3 contains 13 residues. The trim removed 7 bases at V and 6 bases at J, leaving 5 bases unmatched. CDR1 is SNHLY and CDR2 is FYNNEI in the germline V gene. The full variable domain, completed using reference TRBV2 and TRBJ2-1, is EPEVTQTPSHQVTQMGQEVILRCVPISNHLYFYWYRQILGQKVEFLVSFYNNEISEKSEIFDDQFSVERPDGSNFTLKIRSTKLEDSAMYFCASTQGAGNEQFFGPGTRLTVL.